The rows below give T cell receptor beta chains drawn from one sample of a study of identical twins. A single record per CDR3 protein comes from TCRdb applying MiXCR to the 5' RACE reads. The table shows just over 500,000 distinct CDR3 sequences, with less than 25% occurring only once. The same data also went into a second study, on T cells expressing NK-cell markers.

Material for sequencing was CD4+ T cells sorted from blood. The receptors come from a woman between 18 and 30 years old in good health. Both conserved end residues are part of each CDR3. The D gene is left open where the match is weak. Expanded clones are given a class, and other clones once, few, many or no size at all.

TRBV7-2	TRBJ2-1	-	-	TGTGCCAGCAAATCTGACGCTATTTCCTACAATGAGCAGTTCTTC	CASKSDAISYNEQFF
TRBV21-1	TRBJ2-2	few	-	TGTGCCAGCAGCAGCCGACACGCCGGGGAGCTGTTTTTT	CASSSRHAGELFF
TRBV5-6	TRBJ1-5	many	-	TGTGCCAGCAGCTTGGAGCCCGGTCCCACCCATTACGGCAATCAGCCCCAGCATTTT	CASSLEPGPTHYGNQPQHF
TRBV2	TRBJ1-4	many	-	TGTGCCAGCAGGGGTAATGAAAAACTGTTTTTT	CASRGNEKLFF
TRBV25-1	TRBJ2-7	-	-	TGTGCCAGCAGATCGGGTGGCGAGCAGTACTTC	CASRSGGEQYF
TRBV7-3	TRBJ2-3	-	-	TGTGCCAGCAGCACCCTCCCCCTGGGGGTGGGGGTTAGTACGCAGTATTTT	CASSTLPLGVGVSTQYF
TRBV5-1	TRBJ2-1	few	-	TGCGCCAGCAGTCCAGGACCCGCGCCGGATGAGCAGTTCTTC	CASSPGPAPDEQFF
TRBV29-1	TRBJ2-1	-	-	TGCAGCGTTCGAATTGCCCCGACTATCGAGTTCTTC	CSVRIAPTIEFF
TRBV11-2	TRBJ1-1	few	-	TGTGCCAGCAGCCCCCGGGACATGGTGAACACTGAAGCTTTCTTT	CASSPRDMVNTEAFF
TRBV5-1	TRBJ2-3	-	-	TGCGCCAGCAGCTTGATCCTCTCAGCAGAAGATACGCAGTATTTT	CASSLILSAEDTQYF
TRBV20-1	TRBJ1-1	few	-	TGCAGTGCTAGAGAGCAAAACACTGAAGCTTTCTTT	CSAREQNTEAFF
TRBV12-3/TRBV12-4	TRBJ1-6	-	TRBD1	TGTGCCAGCAGTTTAGGAGGGGGCCGGAGTTCACCCCTCCACTTT	CASSLGGGRSSPLHF
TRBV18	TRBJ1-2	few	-	TGTGCCAGCTCACCACAAGGACAGCTAGAGCATGGCTACACCTTC	CASSPQGQLEHGYTF
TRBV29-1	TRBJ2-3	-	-	TGCAGCGTTGTACTAGTGGATACGCAGTATTTT	CSVVLVDTQYF
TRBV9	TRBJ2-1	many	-	TGTGCCAGCAGCGTAGGTCTAGCAGAGTACAATGAGCAGTTCTTC	CASSVGLAEYNEQFF
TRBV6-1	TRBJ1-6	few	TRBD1	TGTGCCAGCAGACCACCGGGACAGGATAATTCACCCCTCCACTTT	CASRPPGQDNSPLHF
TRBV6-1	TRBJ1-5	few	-	TGTGCCAGCAGTTTAAGCGCGGGGACTCAGCCCCAGCATTTT	CASSLSAGTQPQHF
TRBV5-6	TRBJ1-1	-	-	TGTGCCAGCAGCTTAAGAACGAACACTGAAGCTTTCTTT	CASSLRTNTEAFF
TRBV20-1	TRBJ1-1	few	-	TGCAGTGCTCCTGAGGGACGGCTGAACACTGAAGCTTTCTTT	CSAPEGRLNTEAFF
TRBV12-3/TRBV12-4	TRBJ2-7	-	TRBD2	TGTGCCAGCAGTTTACAAAGCGGGGCCTACGAGCAGTACTTC	CASSLQSGAYEQYF
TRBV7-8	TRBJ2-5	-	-	TGTGCCAGCATCCCCGGGACGATCCAAGAGACCCAGTACTTC	CASIPGTIQETQYF
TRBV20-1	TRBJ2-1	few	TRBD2	TGCAGTGCTAGAGTAGCGGGGGCATACAATGAGCAGTTCTTC	CSARVAGAYNEQFF
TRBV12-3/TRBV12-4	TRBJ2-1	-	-	TGTGCCAGCAGTGGACGACAGCCTGAGCAGTTCTTC	CASSGRQPEQFF
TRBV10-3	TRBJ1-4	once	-	TGTGCCACCCGCCAGGGAGTAGGAAATGAAAAACTGTTTTTT	CATRQGVGNEKLFF
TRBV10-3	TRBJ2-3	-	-	TGTGCCATTCAGACAGGTCCTAGCACAGATACGCAGTATTTT	CAIQTGPSTDTQYF
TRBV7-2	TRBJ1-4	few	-	TGTGCCAGCAGCCTCCAGCCGGGTTCTAATGAAAAACTGTTTTTT	CASSLQPGSNEKLFF
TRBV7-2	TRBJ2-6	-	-	TGTGCCAGCAGCTTCGAGGGACGTGGGGCCAACGTCCTGACTTTC	CASSFEGRGANVLTF
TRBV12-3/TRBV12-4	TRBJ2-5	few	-	TGTGCCAGCAGTTTTCGGGAACACGGACAAGAGACCCAGTACTTC	CASSFREHGQETQYF
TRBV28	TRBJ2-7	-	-	TGTGCCAGCAGCAATCGAGGGGCCAGCTACGAGCAGTACTTC	CASSNRGASYEQYF
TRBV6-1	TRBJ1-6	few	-	TGTGCCAGCACCGGGGTTGGCAATTCACCCCTCCACTTT	CASTGVGNSPLHF
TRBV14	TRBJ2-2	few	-	TGTGCCAGCAGCCAAGCTCCGGCCTCGGCGCCCACGAACACCGGGGAGCTGTTTTTT	CASSQAPASAPTNTGELFF
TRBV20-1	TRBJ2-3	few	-	TGCAGTGCTCGGGACTTCTCCTACACAGATACGCAGTATTTT	CSARDFSYTDTQYF
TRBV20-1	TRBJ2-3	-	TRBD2	TGCAGTGCTAGAAGGGACTACTCAGATACGCAGTATTTT	CSARRDYSDTQYF
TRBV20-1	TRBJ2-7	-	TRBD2	TGCAGTGCTGCACCGGGACTAGCGTCATTCGAGCAGTACTTC	CSAAPGLASFEQYF
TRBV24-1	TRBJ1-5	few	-	TGTGCCACCAGCAACGGGGCAATAGGGCAGCCCCAGCATTTT	CATSNGAIGQPQHF
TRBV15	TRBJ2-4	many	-	TGTGCCACCAGCACCACAGGGAGCCCTGGAGGCATTCAGTACTTC	CATSTTGSPGGIQYF
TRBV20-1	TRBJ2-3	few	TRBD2	TGCAGTGCTAGTTGGGGGGGTCAGGCAGATACGCAGTATTTT	CSASWGGQADTQYF
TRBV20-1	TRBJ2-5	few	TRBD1	TGCAGTGCTTATCCGGGACAGGGGGCGCGAGAGACCCAGTACTTC	CSAYPGQGARETQYF
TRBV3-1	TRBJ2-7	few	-	TGTGCCAGCAGCCGCGAAGGGGGGGAGCAGTACTTC	CASSREGGEQYF
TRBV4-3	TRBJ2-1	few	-	TGCGCCAGCAGCCAAGACACAAGAGGGGAGCAGTTCTTC	CASSQDTRGEQFF
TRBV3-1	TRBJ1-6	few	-	TGTGCCAGCAGCCATTTCACCAGGGAATATTCACCCCTCCACTTT	CASSHFTREYSPLHF
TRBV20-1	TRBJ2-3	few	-	TGCAGCGCCGGGGCTAGCGCGGGTGACACAGATACGCAGTATTTT	CSAGASAGDTDTQYF
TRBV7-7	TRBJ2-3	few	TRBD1	TGTGCCAGCAGCCCAGGACAGGAGCGGAACACAGATACGCAGTATTTT	CASSPGQERNTDTQYF
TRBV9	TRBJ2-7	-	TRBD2	TGTGCCAGCAGCTCCGGACTAGCGGACTACGAGCAGTACTTC	CASSSGLADYEQYF
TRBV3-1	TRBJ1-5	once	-	TGTGCCAGCAGCCTGCGGCCTAGCAATCAGCCCCAGCATTTT	CASSLRPSNQPQHF
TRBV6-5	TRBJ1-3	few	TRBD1	TGTGCCAGCAGTTACTCGACGGACAGGAGTAACACCATATATTTT	CASSYSTDRSNTIYF
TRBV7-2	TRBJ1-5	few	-	TGTGCCAGCAGCTTAGATCACTTTGGGCCCCAGCATTTT	CASSLDHFGPQHF
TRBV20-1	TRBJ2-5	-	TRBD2	TGCAGTGCCACGCGACTAGCGGGCAAAGAGACCCAGTACTTC	CSATRLAGKETQYF
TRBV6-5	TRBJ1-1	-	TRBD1	TGTGCCAGCAGTTCCGGGACAGAGGAAGCTTTCTTT	CASSSGTEEAFF